Described below is a single TCR beta chain sequence and its context. Germline V CDR1 and CDR2: SGHRS, YFSETQ. This CDR3 region has 15 residues. Primers used in a second PCR of about 6 to 11 cycles were a sample-barcoded 5' primer and a J-beta primer mix. One entry per CDR3 protein results from TCRdb running MiXCR on the 5' RACE reads. This table has about 780,000 distinct CDR3 sequences, about a quarter appearing once. The sample originates from a study of blood T cells in healthy people across ages. Healthy Russian Caucasian donors spanned ages about 6 to 90 years. The data were also submitted as part of a second study, on T cells of mothers and their children. From that second work: The second PCR's M1S primer added sample barcodes and 2-4 random nucleotides. In related and unrelated pairs alike, thymic selection shapes TCR recombination output, with inherited differences minor. There was no detection of any persistent microchimeric T cell clones.

Material for sequencing was blood. This sequence joins TRBV5-1 and TRBJ2-1; 7 bases align to TRBD1. The closer fit of TRBJ2-7 to the DNA end suggests the J call may be wrong. This receptor was identified in a boy aged 5-17 years in good health. The CDR3 sequence: CASSGGDRSGYEQYF. The CDR3 nucleotides read TGCGCCAGCAGCGGTGGGGACAGAAGTGGGTACGAGCAGTACTTC.